This TCR beta chain is from a study of CD8 T cells in ankylosing spondylitis. Broader study findings: Blood of patients with ankylosing spondylitis appeared to be characterized by a TCR beta motif of eight highly homologous variants. Clones that were linked to disease were CD8+ and were relatively rare in peripheral blood.

This clonotype occurred many times. Antigen specificity is unknown. In making TCR beta libraries, quantitative 5'-RACE with molecular barcodes was used. TCRdb processed the 5' RACE reads anew with MiXCR; each CDR3 protein has one entry. The data contain 400,000 or so distinct CDR3 sequences, roughly a quarter of them singletons. Sequences were obtained from blood, either unsorted or a sorted T cell fraction (not recorded which). This clonotype was obtained from a male donor with ankylosing spondylitis.

The CDR3 sequence: CASSQGHGTDTQYF. In DNA, the CDR3 is TGCGCCAGCAGCCAAGGCCACGGCACAGATACGCAGTATTTT. This sequence joins TRBV5-1 and TRBJ2-3; no firm D call. This CDR3 region has 14 residues. CDR1 and CDR2 (germline): SGHRS, YFSETQ. V shed 4 bases and J shed 1 base, with 10 bases lying between them.